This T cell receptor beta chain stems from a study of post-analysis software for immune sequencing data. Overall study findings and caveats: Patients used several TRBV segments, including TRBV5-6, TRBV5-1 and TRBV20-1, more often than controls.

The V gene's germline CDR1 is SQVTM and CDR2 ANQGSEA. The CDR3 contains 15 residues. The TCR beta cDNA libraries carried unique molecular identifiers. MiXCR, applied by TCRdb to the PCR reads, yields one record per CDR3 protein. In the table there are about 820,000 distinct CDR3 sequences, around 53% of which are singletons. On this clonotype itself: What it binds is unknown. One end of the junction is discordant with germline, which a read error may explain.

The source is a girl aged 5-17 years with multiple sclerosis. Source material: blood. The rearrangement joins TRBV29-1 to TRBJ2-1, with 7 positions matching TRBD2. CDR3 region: CSVVPNRLADNGQFF. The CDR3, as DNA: TGCAGCGTTGTCCCAAACCGCCTAGCGGACAATGGGCAGTTCTTC.